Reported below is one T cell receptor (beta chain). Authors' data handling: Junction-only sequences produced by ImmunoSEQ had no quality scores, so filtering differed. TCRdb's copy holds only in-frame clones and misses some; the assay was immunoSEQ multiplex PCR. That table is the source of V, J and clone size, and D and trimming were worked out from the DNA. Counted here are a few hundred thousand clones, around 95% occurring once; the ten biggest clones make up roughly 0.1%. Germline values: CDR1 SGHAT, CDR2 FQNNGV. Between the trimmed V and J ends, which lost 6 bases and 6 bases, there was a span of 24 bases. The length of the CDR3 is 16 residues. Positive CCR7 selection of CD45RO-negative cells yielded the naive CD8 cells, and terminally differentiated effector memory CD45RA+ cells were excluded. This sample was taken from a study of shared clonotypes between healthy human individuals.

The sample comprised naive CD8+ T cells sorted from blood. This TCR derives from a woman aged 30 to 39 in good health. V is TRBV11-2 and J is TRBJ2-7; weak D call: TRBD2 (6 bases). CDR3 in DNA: TGTGCCAGCAGTACCCTCGCGTGGGGACTCCACGGCGAGCAGTACTTC. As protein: CASSTLAWGLHGEQYF.